This T cell receptor beta chain was found in a study of blood T cell repertoires in COVID-19. Study-level information: Sources were T cells, B-cell-depleted T cells, or PBMCs; the material itself was cDNA or gDNA.

The table came from immunoSEQ multiplex PCR; TCRdb's copy has only in-frame clones and leaves some out. The sample has about 300,000 clones, 75% to 90% seen once. In its sample, this clone was seen once. Specimen: PBMCs or T cells enriched from blood (not recorded which). This TCR was sampled from a woman in her forties or fifties who had recovered from COVID-19.

The CDR3, as DNA: TGTGCCAGCAGCATCCGCGTGTTGGATGGCTACACCTTC. This encodes CASSIRVLDGYTF. V and J are TRBV11-2 and TRBJ1-2, with no clear D. V was shortened by 5 bases and J by 6 bases, with 13 bases between the two germline ends. The CDR3 length is 13 residues. Germline CDR1 SGHAT, CDR2 FQNNGV.